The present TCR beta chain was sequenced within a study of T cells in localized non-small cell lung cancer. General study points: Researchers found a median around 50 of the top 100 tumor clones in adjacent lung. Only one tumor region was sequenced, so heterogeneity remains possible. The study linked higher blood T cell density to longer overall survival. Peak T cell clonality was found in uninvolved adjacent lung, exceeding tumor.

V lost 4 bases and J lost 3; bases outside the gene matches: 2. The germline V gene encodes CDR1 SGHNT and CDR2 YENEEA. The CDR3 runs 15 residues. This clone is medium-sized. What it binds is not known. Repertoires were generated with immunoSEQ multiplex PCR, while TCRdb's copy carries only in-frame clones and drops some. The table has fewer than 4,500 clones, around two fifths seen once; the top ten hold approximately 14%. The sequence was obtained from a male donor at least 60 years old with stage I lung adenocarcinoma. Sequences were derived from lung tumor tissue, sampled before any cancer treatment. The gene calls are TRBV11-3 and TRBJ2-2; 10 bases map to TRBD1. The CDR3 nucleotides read TGTGCCAGCAGCTCCGGACAGGGGGACACCGGGGAGCTGTTTTTT. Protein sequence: CASSSGQGDTGELFF.